This T cell receptor (beta chain) emerged from a study of blood T cell repertoires in COVID-19. Germline values: CDR1 MGHRA, CDR2 YSYEKL. Trimming stripped 0 bases from V and 3 bases from J, with 15 bases between. The CDR3 extends over 16 amino acids. The repertoire was sequenced with immunoSEQ multiplex PCR; TCRdb's copy has only in-frame clones and lacks some. The top ten hold about 6.5% of the sample, which has hundreds of thousands of clones, around 90% seen once. Sample: peripheral blood. The receptor was isolated from a man aged 55 to 70 who had recovered from COVID-19. The genes are TRBV4-1 and TRBJ2-7; a possible D gene is TRBD2 (6 bases). CDR3 protein: CASSQEEGNVRYEQYF. In DNA form, the CDR3 reads TGCGCCAGCAGCCAAGAGGAGGGCAACGTCCGCTACGAGCAGTACTTC.